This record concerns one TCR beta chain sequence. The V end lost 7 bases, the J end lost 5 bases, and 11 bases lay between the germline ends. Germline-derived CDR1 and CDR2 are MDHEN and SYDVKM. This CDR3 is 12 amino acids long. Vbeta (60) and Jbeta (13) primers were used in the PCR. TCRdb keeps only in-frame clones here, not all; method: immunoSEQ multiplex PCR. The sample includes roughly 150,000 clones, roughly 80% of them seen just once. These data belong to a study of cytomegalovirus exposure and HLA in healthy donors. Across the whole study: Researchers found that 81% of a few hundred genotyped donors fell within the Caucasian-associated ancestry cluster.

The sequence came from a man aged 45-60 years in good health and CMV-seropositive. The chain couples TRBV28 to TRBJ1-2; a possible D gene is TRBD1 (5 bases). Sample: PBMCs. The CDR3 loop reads CASTSGSYGYTF. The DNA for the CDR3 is TGTGCCAGCACCTCAGGGTCGTATGGCTACACCTTC.